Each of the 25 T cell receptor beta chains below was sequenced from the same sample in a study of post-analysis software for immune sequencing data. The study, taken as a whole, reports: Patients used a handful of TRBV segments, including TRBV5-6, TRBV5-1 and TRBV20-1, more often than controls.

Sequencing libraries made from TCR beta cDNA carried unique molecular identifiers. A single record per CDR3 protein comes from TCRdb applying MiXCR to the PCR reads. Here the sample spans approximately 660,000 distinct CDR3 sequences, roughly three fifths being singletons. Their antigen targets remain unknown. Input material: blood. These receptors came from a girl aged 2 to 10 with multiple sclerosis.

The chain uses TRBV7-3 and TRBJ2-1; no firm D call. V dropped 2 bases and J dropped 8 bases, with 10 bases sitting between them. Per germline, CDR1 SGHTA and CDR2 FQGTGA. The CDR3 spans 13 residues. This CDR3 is CASSLLSQDEQFF. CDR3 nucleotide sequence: TGTGCCAGCAGCTTATTGAGCCAGGATGAGCAGTTCTTC.

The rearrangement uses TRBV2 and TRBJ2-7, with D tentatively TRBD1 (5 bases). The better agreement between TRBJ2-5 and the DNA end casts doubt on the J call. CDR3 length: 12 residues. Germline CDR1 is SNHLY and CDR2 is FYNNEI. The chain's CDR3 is CASNGDSKTQYF. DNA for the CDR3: TGTGCCAGCAACGGCGACAGCAAGACCCAGTACTTC.

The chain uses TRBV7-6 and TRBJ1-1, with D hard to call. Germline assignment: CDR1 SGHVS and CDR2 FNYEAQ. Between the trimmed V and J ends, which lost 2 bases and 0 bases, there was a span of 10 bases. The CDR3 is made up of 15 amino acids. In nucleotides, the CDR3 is TGTGCCAGCAGCTTACGTAGCGTGGTGAACACTGAAGCTTTCTTT. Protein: CASSLRSVVNTEAFF. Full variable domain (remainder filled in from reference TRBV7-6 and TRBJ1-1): GAGVSQSPRYKVTKRGQDVALRCDPISGHVSLYWYRQALGQGPEFLTYFNYEAQQDKSGLPNDRFSAERPEGSISTLTIQRTEQRDSAMYRCASSLRSVVNTEAFFGQGTRLTVV.

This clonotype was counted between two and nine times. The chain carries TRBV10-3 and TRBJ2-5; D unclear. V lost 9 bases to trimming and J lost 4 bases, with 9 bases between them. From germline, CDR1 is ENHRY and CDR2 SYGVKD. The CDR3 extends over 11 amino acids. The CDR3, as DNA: TGTGCCATAAGTATCGGAGAGACCCAGTACTTC. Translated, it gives CAISIGETQYF.

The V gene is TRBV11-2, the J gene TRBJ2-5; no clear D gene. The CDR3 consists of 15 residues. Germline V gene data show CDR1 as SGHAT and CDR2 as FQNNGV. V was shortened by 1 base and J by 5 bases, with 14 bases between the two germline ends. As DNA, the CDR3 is TGTGCCAGCAGCTTAGCGGCCGCCCGTCGGGAGACCCAGTACTTC. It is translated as CASSLAAARRETQYF.

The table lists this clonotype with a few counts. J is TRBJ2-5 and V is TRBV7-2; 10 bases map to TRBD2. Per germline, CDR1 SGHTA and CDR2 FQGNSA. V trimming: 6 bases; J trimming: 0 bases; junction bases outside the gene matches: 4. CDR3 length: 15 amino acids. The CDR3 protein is CASSSSGGYQETQYF. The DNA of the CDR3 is TGTGCCAGCAGTAGTAGCGGGGGGTACCAAGAGACCCAGTACTTC.

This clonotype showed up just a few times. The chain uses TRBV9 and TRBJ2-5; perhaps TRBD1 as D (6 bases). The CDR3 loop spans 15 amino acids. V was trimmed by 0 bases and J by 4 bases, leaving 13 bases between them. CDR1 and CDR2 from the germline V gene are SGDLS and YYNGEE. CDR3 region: CASSVAGVESETQYF. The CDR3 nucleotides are TGTGCCAGCAGCGTAGCAGGGGTGGAATCAGAGACCCAGTACTTC.

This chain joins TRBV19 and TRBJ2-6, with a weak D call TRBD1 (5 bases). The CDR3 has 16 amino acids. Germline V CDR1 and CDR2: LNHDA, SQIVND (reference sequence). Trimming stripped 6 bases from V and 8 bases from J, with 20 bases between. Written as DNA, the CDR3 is TGTGCCAGTAGCGAACAGGAGCCCGCCCATTCCAACGTCCTGACTTTC. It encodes CASSEQEPAHSNVLTF.

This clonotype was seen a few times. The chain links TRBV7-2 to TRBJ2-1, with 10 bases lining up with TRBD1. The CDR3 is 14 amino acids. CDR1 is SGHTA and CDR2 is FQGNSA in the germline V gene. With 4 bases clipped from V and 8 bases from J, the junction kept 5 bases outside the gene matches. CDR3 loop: CASSSGQGFHEQFF. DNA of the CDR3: TGTGCCAGCAGCTCGGGACAGGGGTTTCATGAGCAGTTCTTC. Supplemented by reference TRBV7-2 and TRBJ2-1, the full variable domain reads GAGVSQSPSNKVTEKGKDVELRCDPISGHTALYWYRQSLGQGLEFLIYFQGNSAPDKSGLPSDRFSAERTGGSVSTLTIQRTQQEDSAVYLCASSSGQGFHEQFFGPGTRLTVL.

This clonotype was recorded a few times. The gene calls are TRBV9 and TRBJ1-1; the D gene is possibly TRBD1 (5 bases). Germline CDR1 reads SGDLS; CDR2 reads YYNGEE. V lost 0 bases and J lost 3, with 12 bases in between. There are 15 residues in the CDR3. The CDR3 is CASSVVGQGDTEAFF. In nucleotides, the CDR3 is TGTGCCAGCAGCGTAGTAGGGCAAGGGGACACTGAAGCTTTCTTT.

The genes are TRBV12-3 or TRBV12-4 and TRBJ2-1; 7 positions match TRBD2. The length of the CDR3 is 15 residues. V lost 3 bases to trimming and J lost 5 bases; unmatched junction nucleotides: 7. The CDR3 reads CASSFRLAAHNEQFF. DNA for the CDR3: TGTGCCAGCAGTTTCCGGCTAGCGGCCCACAATGAGCAGTTCTTC.

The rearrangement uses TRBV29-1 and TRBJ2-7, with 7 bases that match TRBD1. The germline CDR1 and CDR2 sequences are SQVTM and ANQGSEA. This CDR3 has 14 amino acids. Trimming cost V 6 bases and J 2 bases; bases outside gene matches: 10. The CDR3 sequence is CSVATRQGAYEQYF. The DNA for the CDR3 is TGCAGCGTCGCTACGAGGCAGGGGGCCTACGAGCAGTACTTC.

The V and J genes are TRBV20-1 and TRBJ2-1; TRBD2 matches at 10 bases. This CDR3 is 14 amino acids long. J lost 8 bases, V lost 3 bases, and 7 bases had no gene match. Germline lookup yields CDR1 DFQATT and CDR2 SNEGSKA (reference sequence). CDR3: CSARSGRALDEQFF. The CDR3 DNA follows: TGCAGTGCTAGGAGCGGGAGGGCTCTCGATGAGCAGTTCTTC.

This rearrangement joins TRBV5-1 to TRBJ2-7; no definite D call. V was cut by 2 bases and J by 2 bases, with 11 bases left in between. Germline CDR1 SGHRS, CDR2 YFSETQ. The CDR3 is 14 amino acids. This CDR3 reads CASSFTVPPYEQYF. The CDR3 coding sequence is TGCGCCAGCAGCTTTACAGTGCCCCCCTACGAGCAGTACTTC.

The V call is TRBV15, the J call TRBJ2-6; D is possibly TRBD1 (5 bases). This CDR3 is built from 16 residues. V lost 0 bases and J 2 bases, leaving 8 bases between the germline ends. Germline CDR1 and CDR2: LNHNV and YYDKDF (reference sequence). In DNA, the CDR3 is TGTGCCACCAGCAGAGACAGGGTTGCTGGGGCCAACGTCCTGACTTTC. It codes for CATSRDRVAGANVLTF.

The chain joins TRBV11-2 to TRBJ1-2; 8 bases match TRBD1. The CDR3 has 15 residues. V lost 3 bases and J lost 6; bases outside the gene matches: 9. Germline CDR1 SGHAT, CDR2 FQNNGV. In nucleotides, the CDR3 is TGTGCCAGCAGCTTCGGGCTACAGGGGGGGAATGGCTACACCTTC. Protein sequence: CASSFGLQGGNGYTF.

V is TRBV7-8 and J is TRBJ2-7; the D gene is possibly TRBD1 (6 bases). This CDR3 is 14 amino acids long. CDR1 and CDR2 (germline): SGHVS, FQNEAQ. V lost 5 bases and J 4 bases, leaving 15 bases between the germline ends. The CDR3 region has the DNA TGTGCCAGCAGCCGACGGACAGAACCATACGAGCAGTACTTC. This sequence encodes CASSRRTEPYEQYF.

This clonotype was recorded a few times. The CDR3 sequence: CASSYSKGGSSEQFF. The DNA of the CDR3 is TGTGCCAGCAGTTACTCGAAGGGGGGATCCAGTGAGCAGTTCTTC. J is TRBJ2-1 and V is TRBV6-5; D might be TRBD1 or TRBD2, each matching 6 bases. This CDR3 is built from 15 residues. Trimming took 0 bases from V and 9 from J, leaving 15 bases between them. CDR1 and CDR2 from the germline V gene are MNHEY and SVGAGI.

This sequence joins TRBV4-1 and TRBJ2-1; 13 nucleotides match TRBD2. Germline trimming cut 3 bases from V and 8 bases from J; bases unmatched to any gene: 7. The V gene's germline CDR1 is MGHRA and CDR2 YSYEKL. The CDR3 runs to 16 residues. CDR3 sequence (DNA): TGCGCCAGCAGCCAGGCGACTAGCGGGAGGTTTGATGAGCAGTTCTTC. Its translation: CASSQATSGRFDEQFF.

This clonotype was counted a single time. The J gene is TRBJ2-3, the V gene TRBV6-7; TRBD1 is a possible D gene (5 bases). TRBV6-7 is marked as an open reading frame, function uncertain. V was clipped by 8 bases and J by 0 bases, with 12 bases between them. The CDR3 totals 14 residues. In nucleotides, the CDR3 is TGTGCCAGCTGCCAGGGTTATAGCACAGATACGCAGTATTTT. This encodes CASCQGYSTDTQYF.

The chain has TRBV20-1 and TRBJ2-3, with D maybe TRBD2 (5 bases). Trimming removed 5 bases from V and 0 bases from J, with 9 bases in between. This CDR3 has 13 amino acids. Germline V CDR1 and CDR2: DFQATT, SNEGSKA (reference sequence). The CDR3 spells CSARGASTDTQYF. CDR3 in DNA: TGCAGTGCTCGGGGAGCGAGCACAGATACGCAGTATTTT.

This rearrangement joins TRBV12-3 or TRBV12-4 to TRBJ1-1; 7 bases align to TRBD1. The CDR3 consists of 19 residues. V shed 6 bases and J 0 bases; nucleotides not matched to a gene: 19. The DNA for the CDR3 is TGTGCCAGCAGCCCCCCCATATTCCGGGGACAGCGCATGAACACTGAAGCTTTCTTT. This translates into CASSPPIFRGQRMNTEAFF.

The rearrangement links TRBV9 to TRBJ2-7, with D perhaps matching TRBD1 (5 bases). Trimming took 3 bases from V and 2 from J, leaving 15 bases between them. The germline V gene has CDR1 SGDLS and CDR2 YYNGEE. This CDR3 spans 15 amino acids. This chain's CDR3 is CASSAPGRGTYEQYF. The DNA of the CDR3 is TGTGCCAGCAGCGCCCCAGGGCGCGGAACCTACGAGCAGTACTTC.

CDR3 DNA sequence: TGTGCCAGCTCAGAGACTATCACAGATACGCAGTATTTT. Its translation is CASSETITDTQYF. The V call is TRBV18, the J call TRBJ2-3, with D perhaps TRBD2 (5 bases). Looked up from germline, CDR1 is KGHSH and CDR2 is LQKENI. The CDR3 consists of 13 residues. Deletions cut 5 bases from V and 2 bases from J, with 8 bases between.

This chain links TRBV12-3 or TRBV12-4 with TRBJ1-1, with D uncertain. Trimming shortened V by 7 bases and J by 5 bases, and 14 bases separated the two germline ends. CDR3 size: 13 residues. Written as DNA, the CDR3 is TGTGCCAGCATCCTATACGGGGTAACTGAAGCTTTCTTT. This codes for CASILYGVTEAFF.